Reported below is one T cell receptor (beta chain). The data were obtained in a study of blood T cell repertoires in COVID-19. As for the study in general: Material from acute and convalescent COVID-19 was sourced from the United States, Italy and Spain. Sources were T cells, B-cell-depleted T cells, or PBMCs; the material itself was cDNA or gDNA.

Authors' analysis steps: Scientists estimated how many nucleated cells there were by amplifying reference gene primers. This table comes from immunoSEQ multiplex PCR, and its TCRdb copy is limited to in-frame clones, with some not included. V, J and clone size were drawn from that table, and D and trimming were deduced from the DNA. The sample yields fewer than 250,000 clones, 82% seen once. CDR3 length: 16 amino acids. Trimming pared 0 bases from V and 7 bases from J, leaving 13 bases between. Germline CDR1 and CDR2: LGHDT and YNNKEL (reference sequence). The source is a woman aged 70-85 years with acute or convalescent COVID-19. The sequenced sample consisted of peripheral blood. The gene calls are TRBV3-1 (or the pseudogene TRBV3-2) and TRBJ1-6; TRBD1 is a possible D gene (5 bases). CDR3: CASSQDSQGRNSPLHF. CDR3 bases: TGTGCCAGCAGCCAAGATAGCCAGGGTCGAAATTCACCCCTCCACTTT.